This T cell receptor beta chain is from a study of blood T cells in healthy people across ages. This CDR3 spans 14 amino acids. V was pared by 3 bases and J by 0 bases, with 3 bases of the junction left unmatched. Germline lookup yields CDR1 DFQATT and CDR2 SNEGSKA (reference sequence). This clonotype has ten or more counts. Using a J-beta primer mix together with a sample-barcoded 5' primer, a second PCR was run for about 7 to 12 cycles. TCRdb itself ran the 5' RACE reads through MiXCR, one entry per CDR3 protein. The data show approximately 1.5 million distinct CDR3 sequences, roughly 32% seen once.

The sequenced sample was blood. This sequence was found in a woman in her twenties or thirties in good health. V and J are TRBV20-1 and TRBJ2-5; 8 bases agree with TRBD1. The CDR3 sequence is CSARRQGYQETQYF. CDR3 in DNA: TGCAGTGCTAGGCGACAGGGGTACCAAGAGACCCAGTACTTC.